These T cell receptor beta chains were read from a single sample in a study of control samples from healthy donors and cancer patients. Method: immunoSEQ multiplex PCR; TCRdb's copy keeps in-frame clones and lacks some. The table has approximately 170,000 clones, around nine tenths seen once. Specimen: blood. The source of these receptors is a woman aged 25 to 45 in good health. Each CDR3 is given with its conserved first and last residue. D genes are given only for firm matches.

D gene	V gene	J gene	CDR3 protein	CDR3 DNA
.	TRBV28	TRBJ1-1	CASSFGVRGSPMNTEAFF	TGTGCCAGCAGCTTCGGGGTCCGGGGGTCCCCCATGAACACTGAAGCTTTCTTT
TRBD1	TRBV19	TRBJ1-1	CASRTGTEGTEAFF	TGTGCCAGTCGGACAGGTACTGAAGGGACTGAAGCTTTCTTT
TRBD1	TRBV29-1	TRBJ1-2	CSVVRDRGNYGYTF	TGCAGCGTTGTCCGGGACAGGGGAAACTATGGCTACACCTTC
.	TRBV5-6	TRBJ1-5	CASSLLLGNNQPQHF	TGTGCCAGCAGCTTGCTGTTGGGTAACAATCAGCCCCAGCATTTT
TRBD2	TRBV6-5	TRBJ2-2	CASKLAGDLGGELFF	TGTGCCAGCAAACTAGCGGGGGACCTGGGTGGGGAGCTGTTTTTT
TRBD1	TRBV28	TRBJ2-7	CASSTTGTGAREQYF	TGTGCCAGCAGTACTACCGGGACAGGGGCGCGGGAGCAGTACTTC
.	TRBV5-1	TRBJ1-4	CASSLEGWGNEKLFF	TGCGCCAGCAGCTTGGAAGGCTGGGGGAATGAAAAACTGTTTTTT
.	TRBV30	TRBJ2-4	CAWSPGRSEALVAKNIQYF	TGTGCCTGGAGTCCCGGCAGATCGGAGGCCCTAGTAGCCAAAAACATTCAGTACTTC
.	TRBV29-1	TRBJ2-2	CSVITEGNTGELFF	TGCAGCGTGATCACGGAGGGAAACACCGGGGAGCTGTTTTTT
.	TRBV4-3	TRBJ2-7	CASSQEPVNYEQYF	TGCGCCAGCAGCCAAGAGCCGGTTAACTACGAGCAGTACTTC
TRBD1	TRBV24-1	TRBJ2-5	CATAQGARETQYF	TGTGCCACCGCCCAGGGGGCGCGAGAGACCCAGTACTTC
.	TRBV6-4	TRBJ1-6	CASSESGTINSPLHF	TGTGCCAGCAGTGAGTCCGGGACAATAAATTCACCCCTCCACTTT